This T cell receptor beta chain derives from a study of blood T cell repertoires in COVID-19 (dated by TCRdb to 2018 to 2020). Concerning the study at large: The collaborator samples originated in the United States, Italy and Spain and spanned the acute and convalescent phases of COVID-19. The material from the prospective study consisted of cDNA or gDNA derived from T cells, B-cell-depleted T cells, or PBMCs. The dataset comprised deeply sampled blood TCRbeta repertoires from subjects exposed to, actively infected with, or recovered from COVID-19. A freely available public database, intended as a resource for researchers studying the immune response to SARS-CoV-2, is where the repertoires were released. The samples were drawn from the first 160 participants of the ongoing ImmuneRACE study and from roughly 1,300 subjects provided by 6 global collaborators. Sample metadata almost always included a de-identified subject ID, COVID-19 status, age in years and sex. HLA class I and class II types, where available, came from metadata supplied by the sample provider rather than from assay-based typing.

TCRbeta CDR3 regions were amplified from genomic DNA using the immunoSEQ Assay, a bias-controlled multiplex PCR. On the authors' methods: The number of nucleated cells in each sample was estimated by amplification of reference gene primers within the assay. To quantify the absolute abundance of each unique TCRbeta CDR3 rearrangement, sequence reads were collapsed and filtered. For each sample, productive Simpson clonality was calculated as the square root of Simpson's diversity index across productive rearrangements. TCRdb retrieved this table from immuneACCESS and kept in-frame rearrangements only. Not all clones are present; in checked studies, unresolved V genes account for under half, and no reason is known for the remainder. D and trimming were read from the DNA, whereas the V and J calls and clone size are those reported in that table. Here the sample has tens of thousands of clones; approximately 90% occur a single time. The top ten constitute about 30% of the sample.

The investigation overall reported the following: How much clinical and demographic metadata was included differed by source and by participant, and the metadata was provided uncurated.

Each collaborating institution followed its own protocols to collect whole blood in K2EDTA tubes. For TCRbeta analysis, collaborators shipped samples in one of three forms: frozen whole blood, isolated PBMCs, or DNA extracted from either of those sample types. The CDR3 has 17 amino acids, counting the end cysteine and phenylalanine. Of the read, only the CDR3 DNA is kept; its 51 bases are in frame from base 1. CDR1 and CDR2 are drawn from the germline V gene (reference sequence): SSHAT, FNYEAQ. V and J are trimmed by 1 base and 6 bases, and the gene matches miss 9 bases of the junction. In the case of this clone: Its antigen has not been determined. No base quality values were provided; no much bigger clone lies one nucleotide off.

Sequences were obtained from peripheral blood. The chain links TRBV7-7 with TRBJ2-2; a stretch of 9 junction bases matches TRBD2. This receptor was taken from a man in his forties or fifties with active or convalescent COVID-19. The DNA is as follows: TGTGCCAGCAGCTTAGGACGCGGGAGGGGAGGAGCCGGGGAGCTGTTTTTT. This yields the protein CASSLGRGRGGAGELFF.